The rows below give T cell receptor beta chains drawn from one sample of a study of blood T cell repertoires in COVID-19. Only in-frame clones appear in the TCRdb table, and some are missing; sequencing was by immunoSEQ multiplex PCR. Of fewer than 500,000 clones in the sample, roughly 89% were seen once. The sequencing input was peripheral blood. Receptors originate from a woman aged 25 to 45 with active or convalescent COVID-19. CDR3s include the opening cysteine and the closing phenylalanine or tryptophan. Each record gives: J gene, V gene, clone size, D gene, CDR3 DNA, CDR3 protein. D genes are given only for firm matches. Where a row states a size, it is once, few, many or the class of an expanded clone; other rows omit it.

TRBJ2-1 | TRBV27 | . | TRBD2 | TGTGCCAGCAGGCTAGCGGGAGGGGACAAAGAGCAGTTCTTC | CASRLAGGDKEQFF
TRBJ1-1 | TRBV4-1 | . | . | TGCGCCAGCAGCCAGGACCCACGGGGGGGAGGCTTCACTGAAGCTTTCTTT | CASSQDPRGGGFTEAFF
TRBJ1-4 | TRBV11-2 | . | . | TGTGCCAGCAGCTTTGGCAGAAATGAAAAACTGTTTTTT | CASSFGRNEKLFF
TRBJ2-5 | TRBV10-3 | . | TRBD2 | TGTGCCATCAGTGAGGTGATAGCGGGAGAGACCCAGTACTTC | CAISEVIAGETQYF
TRBJ2-1 | TRBV6-5 | . | TRBD2 | TGTGCCAGCAGTTACCCTAGCGGGAACCATTACAATGAGCAGTTCTTC | CASSYPSGNHYNEQFF
TRBJ1-1 | TRBV5-1 | . | TRBD1 | TGCGCCAGCAGATACCAGGGGGACATTGAAGCTTTCTTT | CASRYQGDIEAFF
TRBJ2-1 | TRBV20-1 | once | . | TGCAGTGCCCTAGCCAATGAGCAGTTCTTC | CSALANEQFF
TRBJ1-1 | TRBV12-3/TRBV12-4 | . | . | TGTGCCAGCAGTTTTTACAGCGGGACTGAAGCTTTCTTT | CASSFYSGTEAFF
TRBJ1-5 | TRBV13 | . | TRBD1 | TGTGCCAGCAGCTTAAGTTCAGGGACAGGGTTTCTCAATCAGCCCCAGCATTTT | CASSLSSGTGFLNQPQHF
TRBJ1-5 | TRBV15 | . | TRBD1 | TGTGCCACCAGCAGGAGGACAGGCCCTAACCCTCAGCCCCAGCATTTT | CATSRRTGPNPQPQHF
TRBJ1-5 | TRBV7-9 | . | . | TGTGCCAGCAGCCGCGGAAGGGGTAATCAGCCCCAGCATTTT | CASSRGRGNQPQHF
TRBJ1-3 | TRBV6-2/TRBV6-3 | few | . | TGTGCCAGCAGCCCCTGGGGGGTGACCTCTGGAAACACCATATATTTT | CASSPWGVTSGNTIYF
TRBJ2-2 | TRBV6-1 | once | TRBD1 | TGTGCCAGCAGTGACTGGGACAGGGGGAACACCGGGGAGCTGTTTTTT | CASSDWDRGNTGELFF
TRBJ2-5 | TRBV7-8 | . | TRBD2 | TGTGCCAGCGGTGGCGGGGGACACCAAGAGACCCAGTACTTC | CASGGGGHQETQYF
TRBJ2-3 | TRBV7-6 | . | . | TGTGCCAGCAGCTTGTTTCATTCCCCCACAGATACGCAGTATTTT | CASSLFHSPTDTQYF
TRBJ2-2 | TRBV11-2 | . | . | TGTGCCAGCAGCTTTTTTTCTAGTAACACCGGGGAGCTGTTTTTT | CASSFFSSNTGELFF
TRBJ1-4 | TRBV5-1 | . | TRBD1 | TGCGCCAGCAGCGCACAGGGGGCAGCTAATGAAAAACTGTTTTTT | CASSAQGAANEKLFF
TRBJ1-2 | TRBV19 | . | . | TGTGCCAGCCGGGTCCTCAACTATGGCTACACCTTC | CASRVLNYGYTF
TRBJ1-2 | TRBV7-9 | . | . | TGTGCCAGCAGCTCTGCGGGGGCAGGTACCTATGGCTACACCTTC | CASSSAGAGTYGYTF
TRBJ2-3 | TRBV18 | . | . | TGTGCCAGCTCACCGCTTCCGGACAGGGAGGGAGATACGCAGTATTTT | CASSPLPDREGDTQYF
TRBJ1-2 | TRBV4-1 | . | TRBD1 | TGCGCCAGCAGCCTCGGACAGGGGGAAAACTATGGCTACACCTTC | CASSLGQGENYGYTF
TRBJ2-7 | TRBV18 | . | . | TGTGCCAGCTCAGCAGGGGCCGGCTACGAGCAGTACTTC | CASSAGAGYEQYF
TRBJ2-1 | TRBV7-9 | few | . | TGTGCCAGCAGCTGGGAGACAGGCATCTACAATGAGCAGTTCTTC | CASSWETGIYNEQFF
TRBJ1-1 | TRBV5-6 | . | . | TGTGCCAGCAGCTTGGGAGGTCTAGGCGCTGAAGCTTTCTTT | CASSLGGLGAEAFF
TRBJ2-3 | TRBV10-1 | . | . | TGCGCCAGCAGTGAGGCAGGGAAAAGCACAGATACGCAGTATTTT | CASSEAGKSTDTQYF
TRBJ1-1 | TRBV29-1 | . | TRBD1 | TGCAGCGTACAGACACGCACAGGGGGCTACGCTGAAGCTTTCTTT | CSVQTRTGGYAEAFF
TRBJ1-5 | TRBV12-3/TRBV12-4 | . | . | TGTGCCAGCAGTCTTCCCCCTAGGCCCCAGCATTTT | CASSLPPRPQHF
TRBJ2-2 | TRBV3-1/TRBV3-2 | . | TRBD1 | TGTGCCAGCAGCCAAGATATGTCTGGACAGGGGGCGATCGGGGAGCTGTTTTTT | CASSQDMSGQGAIGELFF
TRBJ2-7 | TRBV3-1/TRBV3-2 | . | TRBD1 | TGTGCCAGCAGCCCCCGGGGGACAGGGGCCTACGAGCAGTACTTC | CASSPRGTGAYEQYF
TRBJ2-2 | TRBV11-3 | . | TRBD1 | TGTGCCAGCAGCTCGACAGGGATAACCGGGGAGCTGTTTTTT | CASSSTGITGELFF
TRBJ1-6 | TRBV5-1 | . | . | TGCGCCAGCAGTATTGCGGGGAGGGATTCACCCCTCCACTTT | CASSIAGRDSPLHF
TRBJ1-5 | TRBV2 | . | . | TGTGCCAGCAGTCCCACAGGAGTTAGCAATCAGCCCCAGCATTTT | CASSPTGVSNQPQHF
TRBJ1-2 | TRBV15 | . | . | TGTGCCACCAGCAGAGATTTCCAGGGGGGCTACACCTTC | CATSRDFQGGYTF
TRBJ1-5 | TRBV27 | . | . | TGTGCCAGCAGTTTCCCGGGTCAGCCCCAGCATTTT | CASSFPGQPQHF
TRBJ1-1 | TRBV12-5 | . | . | TGTGCTAGTGGTTTGGTTGGTACAGCTGAAGCTTTCTTT | CASGLVGTAEAFF
TRBJ2-2 | TRBV4-1 | . | TRBD2 | TGCGCCAGCAGCCGAGCCCCCGCGGGAGGGCCCACCGGGGAGCTGTTTTTT | CASSRAPAGGPTGELFF
TRBJ1-5 | TRBV7-9 | once | TRBD1 | TGTGCCAGCAGCTCCGGGACAGGGAATGAGCCCCAGCATTTT | CASSSGTGNEPQHF
TRBJ1-5 | TRBV7-8 | once | . | TGTGCCAGCAGCTCCAGGGTGTTTGGCACCAATCAGCCCCAGCATTTT | CASSSRVFGTNQPQHF
TRBJ1-2 | TRBV5-4 | . | . | TGTGCCAGCAGCTTGGTCAGGGATGACTATGGCTACACCTTC | CASSLVRDDYGYTF
TRBJ1-5 | TRBV4-1 | . | . | TGCGCCAGCAGCCAAGATCCGGGGGAGGGTCAGCCCCAGCATTTT | CASSQDPGEGQPQHF
TRBJ2-1 | TRBV10-3 | . | TRBD1 | TGTGCCATCAGTGAGCTCAGGGGGACGGGTAATGAGCAGTTCTTC | CAISELRGTGNEQFF
TRBJ2-2 | TRBV29-1 | . | TRBD2 | TGCAGCGGGGGGACTAGCGGGAGCGCCGGGGAGCTGTTTTTT | CSGGTSGSAGELFF
TRBJ2-7 | TRBV19 | once | . | TGTGCCAGTAGTAGTCGGCCAGGGGTGGCCTACGAGCAGTACTTC | CASSSRPGVAYEQYF
TRBJ1-2 | TRBV6-6 | . | TRBD1 | TGTGCCAGCAGTTCCCCGACAGGGGGCTCCTATGGCTACACCTTC | CASSSPTGGSYGYTF
TRBJ2-4 | TRBV12-2 | . | . | TGTGCAAGTCGCTTAGACGAAAAGCGGGGGGGCACAAACATTCAGTACTTC | CASRLDEKRGGTNIQYF
TRBJ1-4 | TRBV29-1 | . | TRBD1 | TGCAGCGTGGGCGGACAGGGGGGTGCTAATGAAAAACTGTTTTTT | CSVGGQGGANEKLFF
TRBJ2-7 | TRBV5-4 | . | TRBD2 | TGTGCCAGCAGCCCTGGGGGGGCCTACGAGCAGTACTTC | CASSPGGAYEQYF
TRBJ1-2 | TRBV7-5 | . | . | TGTGTCAGAAGCTTATGTGACGGACAGTATGGCTACACCTTC | CVRSLCDGQYGYTF
TRBJ1-2 | TRBV2 | . | . | TGTGCCAGCTACGCCCTGGACAAGGGTGATTCTAACTATGGCTACACCTTC | CASYALDKGDSNYGYTF
TRBJ1-5 | TRBV2 | few | . | TGTGCCAGCAGCGGGAGCGTGGATAGCAATCAGCCCCAGCATTTT | CASSGSVDSNQPQHF
TRBJ2-5 | TRBV5-1 | . | . | TGCGCCAGCAGCTTGGTTCAGAAAGAGACCCAGTACTTC | CASSLVQKETQYF
TRBJ2-2 | TRBV3-1/TRBV3-2 | . | . | TGTGCCAGCAGCCAAGTACTTGGGCGGGGGCCCGGGGAGCTGTTTTTT | CASSQVLGRGPGELFF
TRBJ2-2 | TRBV10-3 | . | TRBD2 | TGTGCCATCAAACCGGGACTAGACACCGGGGAGCTGTTTTTT | CAIKPGLDTGELFF